Shown below are 32 T cell receptor beta chains from a single sample sequenced in a study of regulatory T cells. Study-wide results and caveats: In CD3G-deficient patients, conventional CD4+ T cells were enriched for hydrophobic CDR3 residues at positions 6 and 7.

Primers: 52 TRBV forward and 13 TRBJ reverse. The data were produced by immunoSEQ multiplex PCR, yet TCRdb's version contains in-frame clones alone and is incomplete. The sample holds 30,000 to 40,000 clones, approximately 93% seen once. Antigen specificity for these receptors is unknown. The sample was conventional CD4+ T cells sorted from blood. These receptors were collected from a child younger than 10 with CD3G deficiency.

The V and J genes are TRBV5-1 and TRBJ2-5, with 14 bases aligning to TRBD2. Germline-derived CDR1 and CDR2 are SGHRS and YFSETQ. The CDR3 has 18 amino acids. V shed 4 bases and J 5 bases; nucleotides not matched to a gene: 13. As DNA, the CDR3 is TGCGCCAGCAGCGCTGGGACTAGCGGGAGTCTCGGGGCGGAGACCCAGTACTTC. The encoded protein is CASSAGTSGSLGAETQYF.

The chain combines TRBV28 with TRBJ2-7; 12 nucleotides match TRBD2. CDR3 length: 15 amino acids. V trimming: 2 bases; J trimming: 2 bases; junction bases outside the gene matches: 1. Germline CDR1 reads MDHEN; CDR2 reads SYDVKM. CDR3 amino acids: CASSLGLAGTYEQYF. The CDR3 DNA sequence: TGTGCCAGCAGTTTAGGACTAGCGGGGACCTACGAGCAGTACTTC.

J is TRBJ1-1 and V is TRBV6-6, with D possibly matching TRBD1 (5 bases). Looked up from germline, CDR1 is MNHNY and CDR2 is SVGAGI (reference sequence). CDR3 length: 12 residues. The germline V and J ends were trimmed by 7 bases and 0 bases, with 6 bases remaining between them. Written as DNA, the CDR3 is TGTGCCAGCATGGGGGTGAACACTGAAGCTTTCTTT. Translation: CASMGVNTEAFF.

This chain links TRBV6-1 with TRBJ2-1; weak D call: TRBD2 (6 bases). Trimming cost V 7 bases and J 8 bases, with 15 bases left between them. Germline V gene data show CDR1 as MNHNS and CDR2 as SASEGT. The CDR3 consists of 13 residues. Here the CDR3 reads CASTDASVHEQFF. The DNA for the CDR3 is TGTGCCAGCACCGACGCTAGCGTCCATGAGCAGTTCTTC.

The chain has TRBV4-1 and TRBJ1-2; 8 positions agree with TRBD1. J gave up 6 bases and V 1 base, and 13 bases lay outside the gene matches. CDR3 length: 17 amino acids. Per the germline V gene, CDR1 is MGHRA and CDR2 is YSYEKL. The CDR3 region has the DNA TGCGCCAGCAGCCAAGGAGGGACAGGAGGAGTCCCGAATGGCTACACCTTC. It encodes CASSQGGTGGVPNGYTF.

This chain links TRBV6-1 with TRBJ2-7; the D is unclear. Germline V CDR1 and CDR2: MNHNS, SASEGT. This CDR3 is built from 12 residues. V dropped 2 bases and J dropped 7 bases, with 9 bases sitting between them. CDR3 nucleotide sequence: TGTGCCAGCAGTGAACAGACCCGTGAGCAGTACTTC. This codes for CASSEQTREQYF.

The chain uses TRBV7-9 and TRBJ2-5; no firm D call. CDR3 length: 13 amino acids. Trimming shortened V by 3 bases and J by 0 bases, and 5 bases separated the two germline ends. Germline V gives CDR1 SEHNR, CDR2 FQNEAQ (reference sequence). CDR3 in amino acids: CASSFGYQETQYF. CDR3 sequence (DNA): TGTGCCAGCAGCTTCGGTTACCAAGAGACCCAGTACTTC.

This clone was counted a single time. The chain uses TRBV9 and TRBJ1-1; D is undetermined. V was shortened by 5 bases and J by 3 bases, with 5 bases between the two germline ends. Germline V CDR1 and CDR2: SGDLS, YYNGEE. This CDR3 spans 11 amino acids. The CDR3 DNA sequence: TGTGCCAGCAGAGAAGACACTGAAGCTTTCTTT. The encoded protein is CASREDTEAFF.

This clone was seen just once. The chain is built from TRBV5-1 and TRBJ2-1, with TRBD2 as a possible D gene (5 bases). CDR3 length: 15 amino acids. Trimming shortened V by 1 base and J by 6 bases, and 14 bases separated the two germline ends. Germline CDR1 reads SGHRS; CDR2 reads YFSETQ. This chain's CDR3 is CASSLPGTRANEQFF. CDR3 DNA sequence: TGCGCCAGCAGCTTGCCGGGAACGAGGGCCAATGAGCAGTTCTTC.

The chain links TRBV28 to TRBJ2-5; 13 bases match TRBD2. With V trimmed by 8 bases and J by 5 bases, 2 bases remained unmatched. CDR3 length: 13 residues. The germline CDR1 and CDR2 sequences are MDHEN and SYDVKM. The DNA for the CDR3 is TGTGCCAGCGGACTAGCGGGAGAGGAGACCCAGTACTTC. Its protein is CASGLAGEETQYF.

This sequence joins TRBV10-3 and TRBJ2-7; 8 positions agree with TRBD1. The CDR3 has 13 amino acids. The germline V gene encodes CDR1 ENHRY and CDR2 SYGVKD. Unmatched junction bases numbered 3, after V lost 5 bases and J lost 3 bases. The CDR3 sequence is CAISTTGGYEQYF. The CDR3 bases are TGTGCCATCAGTACTACAGGGGGCTACGAGCAGTACTTC.

The rearrangement links TRBV28 to TRBJ2-2; D possibly corresponds to TRBD2 (5 bases). This CDR3 is 14 amino acids long. Trimming took off 6 bases at V and 4 bases at J, with 12 bases between the two ends. Looked up from germline, CDR1 is MDHEN and CDR2 is SYDVKM. CDR3 sequence (DNA): TGTGCCAGCAGGGGCGACTATCCCACCGGGGAGCTGTTTTTT. The encoded protein is CASRGDYPTGELFF.

This sequence joins TRBV28 and TRBJ2-7, with D possibly matching TRBD2 (6 bases). The V end was cut by 7 bases, the J end by 1 base, with 14 bases between. CDR1 is MDHEN and CDR2 is SYDVKM in the germline V gene. The CDR3 has 14 amino acids. The CDR3 sequence: CASTKAGASYEQYF. In DNA, the CDR3 is TGTGCCAGCACCAAAGCGGGTGCTTCCTACGAGCAGTACTTC.

The chain uses TRBV6-6 and TRBJ1-6; 9 nucleotides agree with TRBD1. There are 14 residues in the CDR3. Germline V gene sequence: CDR1 MNHNY, CDR2 SVGAGI (reference sequence). J gave up 10 bases and V 8 bases, and 9 bases lay outside the gene matches. The CDR3 DNA reads TGTGCCAGCTCGGGACAGGGATATGAATCACCCCTCCACTTT. Encoded protein: CASSGQGYESPLHF.

The chain has TRBV11-2 and TRBJ2-3; D is possibly TRBD2 (7 bases). V gave up 5 bases and J gave up 0 bases, with 18 bases separating them. CDR3 length: 17 amino acids. CDR1 is SGHAT and CDR2 is FQNNGV in the germline V gene. The CDR3 sequence is CASSLLGGTSSTDTQYF. In DNA form, the CDR3 reads TGTGCCAGCAGCCTCCTGGGAGGGACAAGTAGCACAGATACGCAGTATTTT.

The chain recombines TRBV18 with TRBJ2-7; possibly TRBD2 for D (5 bases). This CDR3 spans 13 amino acids. Trimming took off 4 bases at V and 5 bases at J, with 12 bases between the two ends. Per germline, CDR1 KGHSH and CDR2 LQKENI. The CDR3 DNA follows: TGTGCCAGCTCACGCGAACTGGAGGACGAGCAGTACTTC. This encodes CASSRELEDEQYF.

CDR3 bases: TGTGCCAGCAGCTTAGAGGGGAAGAGACAGGGACAATATGAAGCTTTCTTT. Its translation: CASSLEGKRQGQYEAFF. The chain links TRBV11-3 to TRBJ1-1; 7 nucleotides line up with TRBD1. CDR3 length equals 17 residues. In germline, CDR1 is SGHNT, CDR2 YENEEA. The J segment lost 7 bases and the V segment lost 0 bases, leaving 14 bases of the junction unmatched.

This clone was observed a single time. V usage is TRBV6-1 and J usage is TRBJ1-1; no definite D call. CDR1 and CDR2 from the germline V gene are MNHNS and SASEGT. The CDR3 has 15 amino acids. Trimming removed 1 base from V and 2 bases from J, with 11 bases in between. The CDR3 sequence: CASSEVTVRNTEAFF. CDR3 DNA: TGTGCCAGCAGTGAAGTCACAGTTAGAAACACTGAAGCTTTCTTT.

This clone came up once. The CDR3 DNA reads TGTGCCAGCAGTCAAACTAGCGGGAGGCCTGAGCAGTTCTTC. This translates into CASSQTSGRPEQFF. The chain recombines TRBV6-6 with TRBJ2-1; 12 bases are a match to TRBD2. Germline CDR1 and CDR2: MNHNY and SVGAGI (reference sequence). J gave up 9 bases and V 5 bases, and 5 bases lay outside the gene matches. This CDR3 spans 14 amino acids.

The chain links TRBV28 to TRBJ1-1; 9 bases match TRBD1. The germline V gene has CDR1 MDHEN and CDR2 SYDVKM. CDR3 length: 14 residues. V shed 5 bases and J 8 bases; nucleotides not matched to a gene: 9. Here the CDR3 reads CASSTRDRVREAFF. Here the CDR3 DNA reads TGTGCCAGCAGTACCCGGGACAGGGTGAGAGAAGCTTTCTTT.

The chain uses TRBV5-1 and TRBJ2-6; 7 nucleotides align to TRBD2. CDR1 and CDR2 from the germline V gene are SGHRS and YFSETQ. This CDR3 comprises 15 residues. With V trimmed by 4 bases and J by 7 bases, 8 bases remained unmatched. CDR3 residues: CASSPGGRLANVLTF. The CDR3, as DNA: TGCGCCAGCAGCCCGGGAGGTCGGTTAGCCAACGTCCTGACTTTC.

The gene calls are TRBV28 and TRBJ2-7; 7 bases align to TRBD2. Germline V gives CDR1 MDHEN, CDR2 SYDVKM. There are 16 residues in the CDR3. Trimming cost V 3 bases and J 0 bases; bases outside gene matches: 8. Here the CDR3 reads CASSFRLAVLSYEQYF. The CDR3 bases are TGTGCCAGCAGTTTCCGCCTAGCGGTTCTCTCCTACGAGCAGTACTTC.

V is TRBV23-1 and J is TRBJ2-1; perhaps TRBD2 as D (7 bases). TRBV23-1 is given ORF status, its function remaining uncertain. Trimming shortened V by 8 bases and J by 5 bases, and 19 bases separated the two germline ends. This CDR3 contains 15 residues. CDR3 loop: CASRPRGGIDNEQFF. As DNA, the CDR3 is TGCGCCAGCCGCCCAAGGGGGGGAATCGACAATGAGCAGTTCTTC.

As DNA, the CDR3 is TGTGCCAGCAGCTTCGACTGGAGCTCCTACGAGCAGTACTTC. Protein product: CASSFDWSSYEQYF. This chain joins TRBV6-1 and TRBJ2-7; no reliable D call. Trimming removed 6 bases at V and 0 bases at J, with 12 bases between. The CDR3 totals 14 residues. Germline CDR1 MNHNS, CDR2 SASEGT.

This clone was seen just once. The chain is built from TRBV28 and TRBJ2-7; D may be TRBD2 (6 bases). Per germline, CDR1 MDHEN and CDR2 SYDVKM. The CDR3 runs 15 residues. The V end was cut by 2 bases, the J end by 4 bases, with 15 bases between. The CDR3 region is CASSLGGIPFYEQYF. CDR3 nucleotides: TGTGCCAGCAGTTTAGGAGGGATCCCCTTTTACGAGCAGTACTTC.

This chain links TRBV7-8 with TRBJ2-1; possibly TRBD1 for D (5 bases). From germline, CDR1 is SGHVS and CDR2 FQNEAQ. V was cut by 5 bases and J by 6 bases, with 14 bases left in between. This CDR3 is 14 amino acids long. The CDR3 protein is CASSLISRGNEQFF. The CDR3 coding sequence is TGTGCCAGCAGCCTGATAAGTAGGGGCAATGAGCAGTTCTTC. The full variable domain, in which reference TRBV7-8 and TRBJ2-1 provide the parts outside the CDR3, is GAGVSQSPRYKVAKRGQDVALRCDPISGHVSLFWYQQALGQGPEFLTYFQNEAQLDKSGLPSDRFFAERPEGSVSTLKIQRTQQEDSAVYLCASSLISRGNEQFFGPGTRLTVL.

The V and J genes are TRBV6-1 and TRBJ1-2, with D uncertain. Germline loops: CDR1 MNHNS, CDR2 SASEGT. CDR3 length: 11 amino acids. V lost 4 bases and J 9 bases, leaving 9 bases between the germline ends. The CDR3 sequence is CASSVKRSYTF. The CDR3 coding sequence is TGTGCCAGCAGTGTGAAAAGAAGCTACACCTTC.

The sample holds one count of this clone. The CDR3 loop reads CASSLGFGNQPQHF. For the CDR3, the DNA is TGTGCCAGCAGTTTAGGGTTTGGCAATCAGCCCCAGCATTTT. The chain employs TRBV28 and TRBJ1-5; D uncertain. Trimming pared 2 bases from V and 2 bases from J, leaving 7 bases between. The CDR3 has 14 amino acids. Per the germline V gene, CDR1 is MDHEN and CDR2 is SYDVKM.

This chain links TRBV28 with TRBJ2-7; TRBD2 agrees at 8 bases. Germline V lookup: CDR1 MDHEN, CDR2 SYDVKM. CDR3 length equals 14 residues. V gave up 4 bases and J gave up 2 bases; unmatched junction bases: 4. CDR3 in amino acids: CASSSGLATYEQYF. The CDR3, as DNA: TGTGCCAGCAGTTCCGGACTAGCCACCTACGAGCAGTACTTC.

The chain recombines TRBV28 with TRBJ2-5, with D hard to call. CDR1 MDHEN and CDR2 SYDVKM come from the germline V gene. V lost 2 bases and J lost 9, with 13 bases in between. CDR3 size: 13 residues. CDR3 sequence (DNA): TGTGCCAGCAGTTTAAAAAGACCCCCGGCCCAGTACTTC. This translates into CASSLKRPPAQYF.

The chain uses TRBV5-1 and TRBJ1-2; D is possibly TRBD1 (5 bases). V dropped 0 bases and J dropped 3 bases, with 18 bases sitting between them. The CDR3 is 17 amino acids. The germline V gene has CDR1 SGHRS and CDR2 YFSETQ. CDR3 loop: CASSLGAFPGRDYGYTF. As DNA, the CDR3 is TGCGCCAGCAGCTTGGGCGCGTTTCCAGGGAGAGACTATGGCTACACCTTC.

The chain couples TRBV28 to TRBJ1-2, with D perhaps TRBD1 (5 bases). Germline V gene lookup returns CDR1 MDHEN and CDR2 SYDVKM. The CDR3 loop spans 15 amino acids. Trimming took 2 bases from V and 2 from J, leaving 12 bases between them. The chain's CDR3 is CASSLRGTGNYGYTF. As DNA, the CDR3 is TGTGCCAGCAGTTTACGCGGGACGGGAAACTATGGCTACACCTTC.